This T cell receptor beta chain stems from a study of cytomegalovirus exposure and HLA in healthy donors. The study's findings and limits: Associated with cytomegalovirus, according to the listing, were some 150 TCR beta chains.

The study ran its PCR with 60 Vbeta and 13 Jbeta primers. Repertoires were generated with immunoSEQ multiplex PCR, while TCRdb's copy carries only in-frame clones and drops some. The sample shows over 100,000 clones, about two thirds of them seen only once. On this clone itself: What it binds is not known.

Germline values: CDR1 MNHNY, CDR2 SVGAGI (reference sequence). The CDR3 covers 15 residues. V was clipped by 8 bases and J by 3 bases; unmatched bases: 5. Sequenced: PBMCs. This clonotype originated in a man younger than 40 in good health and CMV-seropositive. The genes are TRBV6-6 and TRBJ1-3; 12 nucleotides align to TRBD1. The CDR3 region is CASGTGGADGNTIYF. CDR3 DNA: TGTGCCAGCGGGACAGGGGGCGCAGATGGAAACACCATATATTTT.